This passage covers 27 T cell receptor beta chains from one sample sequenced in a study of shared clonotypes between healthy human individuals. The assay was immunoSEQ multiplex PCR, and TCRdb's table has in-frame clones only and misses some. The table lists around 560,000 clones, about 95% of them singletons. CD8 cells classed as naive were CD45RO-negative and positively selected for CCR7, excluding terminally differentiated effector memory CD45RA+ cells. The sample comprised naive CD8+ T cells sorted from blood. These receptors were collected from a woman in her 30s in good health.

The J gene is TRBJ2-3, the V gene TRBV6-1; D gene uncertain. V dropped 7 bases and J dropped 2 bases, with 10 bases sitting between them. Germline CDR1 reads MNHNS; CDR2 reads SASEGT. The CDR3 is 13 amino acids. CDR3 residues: CASTLPLTDTQYF. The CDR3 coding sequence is TGTGCCAGCACCCTCCCACTCACAGATACGCAGTATTTT.

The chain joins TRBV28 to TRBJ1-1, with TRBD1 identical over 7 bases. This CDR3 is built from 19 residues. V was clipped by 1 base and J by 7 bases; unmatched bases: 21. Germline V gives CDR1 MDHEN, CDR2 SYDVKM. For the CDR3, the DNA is TGTGCCAGCAGTTTATTATACATCGGGACAGACAGTACAGAGGATGAAGCTTTCTTT. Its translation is CASSLLYIGTDSTEDEAFF. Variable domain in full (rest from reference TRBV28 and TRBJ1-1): DVKVTQSSRYLVKRTGEKVFLECVQDMDHENMFWYRQDPGLGLRLIYFSYDVKMKEKGDIPEGYSVSREKKERFSLILESASTNQTSMYLCASSLLYIGTDSTEDEAFFGQGTRLTVV.

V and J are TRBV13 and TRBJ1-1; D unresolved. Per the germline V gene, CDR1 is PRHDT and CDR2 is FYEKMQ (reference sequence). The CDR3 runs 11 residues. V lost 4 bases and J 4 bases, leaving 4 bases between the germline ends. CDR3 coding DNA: TGTGCCAGCAGCTCGGGCACTGAAGCTTTCTTT. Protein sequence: CASSSGTEAFF.

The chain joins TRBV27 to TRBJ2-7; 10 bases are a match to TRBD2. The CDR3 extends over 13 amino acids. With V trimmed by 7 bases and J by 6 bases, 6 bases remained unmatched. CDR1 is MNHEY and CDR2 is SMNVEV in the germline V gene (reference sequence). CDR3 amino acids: CASMASGRGEQYF. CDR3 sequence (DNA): TGTGCCAGCATGGCTAGCGGGAGAGGCGAGCAGTACTTC.

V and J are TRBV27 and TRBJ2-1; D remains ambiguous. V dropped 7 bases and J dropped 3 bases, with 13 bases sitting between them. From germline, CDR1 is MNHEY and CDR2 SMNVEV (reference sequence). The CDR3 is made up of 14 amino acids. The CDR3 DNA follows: TGTGCCAGCACTGATAACCCCTTCTACAATGAGCAGTTCTTC. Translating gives CASTDNPFYNEQFF.

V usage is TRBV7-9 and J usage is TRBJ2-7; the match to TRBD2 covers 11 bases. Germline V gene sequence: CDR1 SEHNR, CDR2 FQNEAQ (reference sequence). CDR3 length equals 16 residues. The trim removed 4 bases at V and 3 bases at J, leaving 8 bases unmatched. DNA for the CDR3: TGTGCCAGCAGCTCGCACACTAGCGGGAGTTTCTACGAGCAGTACTTC. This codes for CASSSHTSGSFYEQYF.

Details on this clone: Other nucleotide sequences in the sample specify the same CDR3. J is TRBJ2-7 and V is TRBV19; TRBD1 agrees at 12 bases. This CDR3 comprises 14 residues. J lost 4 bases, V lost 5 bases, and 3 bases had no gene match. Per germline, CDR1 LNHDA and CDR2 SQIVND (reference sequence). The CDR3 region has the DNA TGTGCCAGTAGTCAGGGACAGGGGGCTTACGAGCAGTACTTC. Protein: CASSQGQGAYEQYF.

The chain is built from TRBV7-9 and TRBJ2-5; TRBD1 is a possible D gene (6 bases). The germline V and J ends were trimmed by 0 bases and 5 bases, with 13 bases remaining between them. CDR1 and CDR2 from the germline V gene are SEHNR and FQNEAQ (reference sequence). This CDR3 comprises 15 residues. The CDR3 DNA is TGTGCCAGCAGCTTAGCGACAGGAGGTAGGGAGACCCAGTACTTC. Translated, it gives CASSLATGGRETQYF. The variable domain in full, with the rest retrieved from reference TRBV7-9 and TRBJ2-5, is DTGVSQNPRHKITKRGQNVTFRCDPISEHNRLYWYRQTLGQGPEFLTYFQNEAQLEKSRLLSDRFSAERPKGSFSTLEIQRTEQGDSAMYLCASSLATGGRETQYFGPGTRLLVL.

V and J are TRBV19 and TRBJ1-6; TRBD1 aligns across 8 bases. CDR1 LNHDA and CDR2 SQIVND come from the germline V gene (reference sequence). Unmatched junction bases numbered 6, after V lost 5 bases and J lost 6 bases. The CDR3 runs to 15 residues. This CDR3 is CASSAQGALNSPLHF. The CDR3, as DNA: TGTGCCAGTAGTGCCCAGGGGGCTCTTAATTCACCCCTCCACTTT.

For the CDR3, the DNA is TGTGCCAGCAGTATCACAGGGGGCCTCCCCTACGAGCAGTACTTC. Protein: CASSITGGLPYEQYF. The genes are TRBV27 and TRBJ2-7; TRBD1 matches at 9 bases. The CDR3 sequence is 15 residues long. With 5 bases clipped from V and 2 bases from J, the junction kept 7 bases outside the gene matches. In germline, CDR1 is MNHEY, CDR2 SMNVEV (reference sequence).

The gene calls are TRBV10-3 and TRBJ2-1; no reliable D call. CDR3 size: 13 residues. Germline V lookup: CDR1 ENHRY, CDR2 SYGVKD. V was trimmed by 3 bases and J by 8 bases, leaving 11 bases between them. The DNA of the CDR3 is TGTGCCATCAGTGATACTATGTGGGATGAGCAGTTCTTC. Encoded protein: CAISDTMWDEQFF.

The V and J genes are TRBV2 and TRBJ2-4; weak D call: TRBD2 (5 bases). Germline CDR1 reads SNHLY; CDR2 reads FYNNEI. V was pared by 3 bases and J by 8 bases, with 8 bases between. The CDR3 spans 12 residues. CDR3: CASSDWGDIQYF. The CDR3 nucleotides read TGTGCCAGCAGTGACTGGGGAGACATTCAGTACTTC.

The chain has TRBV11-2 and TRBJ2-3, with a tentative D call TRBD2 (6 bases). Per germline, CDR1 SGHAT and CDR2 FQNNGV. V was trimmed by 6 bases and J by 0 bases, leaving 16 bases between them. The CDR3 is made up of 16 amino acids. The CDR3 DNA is TGTGCCAGCAGGTCCCGGGCCGGGGGAAGCACAGATACGCAGTATTTT. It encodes CASRSRAGGSTDTQYF.

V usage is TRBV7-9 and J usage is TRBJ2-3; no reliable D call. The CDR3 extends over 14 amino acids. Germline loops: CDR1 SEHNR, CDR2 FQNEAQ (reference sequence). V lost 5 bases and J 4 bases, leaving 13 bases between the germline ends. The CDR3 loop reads CASSLYVSSDTQYF. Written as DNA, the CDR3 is TGTGCCAGCAGCCTTTACGTGAGTTCAGATACGCAGTATTTT.

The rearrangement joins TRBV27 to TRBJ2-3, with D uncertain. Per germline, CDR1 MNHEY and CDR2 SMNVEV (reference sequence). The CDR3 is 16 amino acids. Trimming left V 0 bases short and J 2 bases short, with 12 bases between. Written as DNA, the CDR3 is TGTGCCAGCAGTTTATCGGCTTCCCATCCCACAGATACGCAGTATTTT. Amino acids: CASSLSASHPTDTQYF.

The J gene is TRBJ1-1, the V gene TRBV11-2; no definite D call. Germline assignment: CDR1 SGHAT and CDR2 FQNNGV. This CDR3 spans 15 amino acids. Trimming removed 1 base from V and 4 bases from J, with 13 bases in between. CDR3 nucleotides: TGTGCCAGCAGCTTAGCAAAGGGCTCCCCCACTGAAGCTTTCTTT. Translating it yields CASSLAKGSPTEAFF.

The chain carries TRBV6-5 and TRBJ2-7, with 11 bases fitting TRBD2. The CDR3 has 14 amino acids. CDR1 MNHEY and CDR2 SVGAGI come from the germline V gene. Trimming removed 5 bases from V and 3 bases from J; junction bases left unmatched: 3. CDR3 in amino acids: CASSRLAGYYEQYF. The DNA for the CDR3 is TGTGCCAGCAGTAGACTAGCGGGATACTACGAGCAGTACTTC.

This CDR3 is CASSMGLADYYEQYF. The CDR3 nucleotides are TGTGCCAGTAGTATGGGACTAGCGGACTACTACGAGCAGTACTTC. The rearrangement joins TRBV19 to TRBJ2-7, with 11 bases that match TRBD2. CDR1 and CDR2 (germline): LNHDA, SQIVND (reference sequence). With 3 bases clipped from V and 3 bases from J, the junction kept 4 bases outside the gene matches. CDR3 size: 15 residues.

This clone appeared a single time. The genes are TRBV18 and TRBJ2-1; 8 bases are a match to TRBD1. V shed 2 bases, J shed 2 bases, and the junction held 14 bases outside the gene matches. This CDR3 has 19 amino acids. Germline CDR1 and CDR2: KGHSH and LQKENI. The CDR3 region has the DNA TGTGCCAGCTCACCAAAGTTTTCTACAGGGGGTATCACCTACAATGAGCAGTTCTTC. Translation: CASSPKFSTGGITYNEQFF.

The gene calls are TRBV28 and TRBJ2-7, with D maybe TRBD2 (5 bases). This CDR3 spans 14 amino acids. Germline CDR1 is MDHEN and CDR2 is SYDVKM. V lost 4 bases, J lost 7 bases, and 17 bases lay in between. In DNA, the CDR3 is TGTGCCAGCAGTTCCAACCGGGGTGGCCGGGAGCAGTACTTC. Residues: CASSSNRGGREQYF. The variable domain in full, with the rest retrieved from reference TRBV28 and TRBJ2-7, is DVKVTQSSRYLVKRTGEKVFLECVQDMDHENMFWYRQDPGLGLRLIYFSYDVKMKEKGDIPEGYSVSREKKERFSLILESASTNQTSMYLCASSSNRGGREQYFGPGTRLTVT.

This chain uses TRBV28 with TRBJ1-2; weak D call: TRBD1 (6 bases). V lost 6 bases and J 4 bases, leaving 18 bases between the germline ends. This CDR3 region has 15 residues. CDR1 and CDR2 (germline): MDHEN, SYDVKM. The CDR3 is CASRTETGRLYGYTF. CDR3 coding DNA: TGTGCCAGCAGAACCGAGACAGGCCGACTCTATGGCTACACCTTC.

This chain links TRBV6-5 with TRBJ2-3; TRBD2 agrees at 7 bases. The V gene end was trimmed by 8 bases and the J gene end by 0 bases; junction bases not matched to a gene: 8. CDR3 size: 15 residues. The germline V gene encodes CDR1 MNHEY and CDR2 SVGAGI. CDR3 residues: CASSSGQASTDTQYF. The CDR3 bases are TGTGCCAGCTCTAGCGGCCAAGCCAGCACAGATACGCAGTATTTT.

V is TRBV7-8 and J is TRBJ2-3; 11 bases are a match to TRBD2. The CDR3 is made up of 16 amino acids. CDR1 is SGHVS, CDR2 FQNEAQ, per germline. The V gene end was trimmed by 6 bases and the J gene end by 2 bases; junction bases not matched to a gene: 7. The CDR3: CASSRLAGFPTDTQYF. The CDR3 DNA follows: TGTGCCAGCAGTCGACTAGCGGGATTTCCCACAGATACGCAGTATTTT.

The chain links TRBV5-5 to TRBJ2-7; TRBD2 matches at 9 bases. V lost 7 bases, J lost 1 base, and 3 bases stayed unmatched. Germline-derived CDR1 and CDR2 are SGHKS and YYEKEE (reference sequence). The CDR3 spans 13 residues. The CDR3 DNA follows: TGTGCCAGCGGGACTAGCCCATCCTACGAGCAGTACTTC. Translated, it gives CASGTSPSYEQYF.

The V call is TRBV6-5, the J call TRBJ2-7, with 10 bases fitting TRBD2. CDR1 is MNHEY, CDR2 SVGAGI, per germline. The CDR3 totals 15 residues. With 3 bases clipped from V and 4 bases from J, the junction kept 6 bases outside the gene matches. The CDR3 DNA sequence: TGTGCCAGCAGTTATGGGGGACTAGCGAATTACGAGCAGTACTTC. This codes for CASSYGGLANYEQYF.

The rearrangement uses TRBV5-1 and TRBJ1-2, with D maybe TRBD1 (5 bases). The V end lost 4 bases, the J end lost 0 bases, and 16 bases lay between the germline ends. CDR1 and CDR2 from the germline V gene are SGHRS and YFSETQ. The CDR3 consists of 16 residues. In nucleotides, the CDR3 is TGCGCCAGCAGCCAAGGGACCCTCAGCCCTAACTATGGCTACACCTTC. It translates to CASSQGTLSPNYGYTF.

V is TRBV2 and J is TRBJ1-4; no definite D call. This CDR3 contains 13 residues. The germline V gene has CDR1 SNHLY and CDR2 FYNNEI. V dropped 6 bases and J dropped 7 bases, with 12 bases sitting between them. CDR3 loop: CASSAPPLEKLFF. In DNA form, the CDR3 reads TGTGCCAGCAGCGCTCCTCCACTTGAAAAACTGTTTTTT.